The rows below give T cell receptor beta chains drawn from one sample of a study of blood T cell repertoires in COVID-19. The repertoire was sequenced with immunoSEQ multiplex PCR; TCRdb's copy has only in-frame clones and lacks some. The table includes approximately 270,000 clones, around nine tenths detected once. The sample taken for sequencing was peripheral blood. These receptors were taken from a man aged 40-50 years with active or convalescent COVID-19. The CDR3 runs from the conserved cysteine through the conserved F or W.

V gene	J gene	CDR3 protein
TRBV27	TRBJ2-1	CASSFSDRGRGEQFF
TRBV28	TRBJ2-1	CASSFGSGGAYNEQFF
TRBV28	TRBJ2-3	CASRPDPGLPPTSTDTQYF
TRBV14	TRBJ1-1	CASSRTLNTEAFF
TRBV21-1	TRBJ1-4	CASSDLQGGVGEKLFF
TRBV9	TRBJ1-3	CASSVGQGNTIYF
TRBV5-1	TRBJ2-7	CASSSGTGHYEQYF
TRBV6-5	TRBJ1-5	CASSLPGSNQPQHF
TRBV12-5	TRBJ2-1	CASEAGLVNEQFF
TRBV19	TRBJ2-4	CASSSLGLAGGLAKNIQYF
TRBV7-3	TRBJ1-2	CASSPVGAGDYGYTF
TRBV19	TRBJ2-1	CASRDRGTNEQFF
TRBV12-5	TRBJ1-1	CASGSWTAEAFF
TRBV2	TRBJ2-4	CAILAKNIQYF
TRBV7-6	TRBJ2-1	CASRSPGGENNEQFF
TRBV9	TRBJ1-2	CASSVGFKTGTNYGYTF
TRBV3-1/TRBV3-2	TRBJ1-2	CASSLGQGDRYTF